These 16 T cell receptor beta chains share one sample of origin, sequenced in a study of breast tumors, draining lymph nodes, adjacent tissues. TCRdb redid the calling of the multiplex PCR reads with MiXCR, one entry per CDR3 protein. The sample lists some 150,000 distinct CDR3 sequences; around a third were seen once. Samples came from axillary lymph nodes draining the breast cancer. The sample taken for sequencing was axillary lymph node tissue. These receptors came from a female donor with breast cancer. Some clones in this sample may be carry-over from other donors' samples.

There are many counts of this clonotype. V and J are TRBV20-1 and TRBJ2-7; D is perhaps TRBD1 or TRBD2 (5 bases each). The germline V and J ends were trimmed by 5 bases and 5 bases, with 13 bases remaining between them. Germline loops: CDR1 DFQATT, CDR2 SNEGSKA (reference sequence). The CDR3 spans 12 residues. CDR3 in amino acids: CSAPAGSNEQYF. CDR3 in DNA: TGCAGTGCTCCCGCAGGGAGTAACGAGCAGTACTTC.

The chain links TRBV5-4 to TRBJ2-5, with D perhaps TRBD2 (6 bases). Trimming removed 6 bases from V and 1 base from J, with 13 bases in between. This CDR3 has 14 residues. Germline V gives CDR1 SGHNT, CDR2 YYREEE (reference sequence). CDR3 DNA sequence: TGTGCCAGCACCCCCGGCGGGGCCCAAGAGACCCAGTACTTC. Protein: CASTPGGAQETQYF.

This clonotype was detected many times. This chain uses TRBV14 with TRBJ1-3; D unresolved. This CDR3 spans 14 amino acids. V was trimmed by 4 bases and J by 0 bases, leaving 7 bases between them. Germline CDR1 is SGHDN and CDR2 is FVKESK. In DNA form, the CDR3 reads TGTGCCAGCAGCCGCCATAGCTCTGGAAACACCATATATTTT. Translated, it gives CASSRHSSGNTIYF.

This chain uses TRBV20-1 with TRBJ2-3, with D perhaps matching TRBD1 (6 bases). Germline V gene data show CDR1 as DFQATT and CDR2 as SNEGSKA (reference sequence). V was pared by 8 bases and J by 0 bases, with 18 bases between. The CDR3 has 15 residues. CDR3 sequence: CSTWGPYMSTDTQYF. The CDR3 DNA sequence: TGCAGTACCTGGGGGCCATATATGAGCACAGATACGCAGTATTTT.

Here the CDR3 reads CASSPSGQGAGETQYF. DNA of the CDR3: TGCGCCAGCAGCCCATCAGGACAGGGTGCGGGAGAGACCCAGTACTTC. The V call is TRBV4-3, the J call TRBJ2-5; 8 bases match TRBD1. J gave up 4 bases and V 4 bases, and 11 bases lay outside the gene matches. CDR1 is LGHNA and CDR2 is YSLEER in the germline V gene. The CDR3 totals 16 residues.

On this clonotype: A read error is possible here, since a much larger clone lies one base away. The CDR3 nucleotides are TGTGCCAGCAGCTATGGGGGTGTGGCCTACGAGCAGCACTTC. Amino acid sequence: CASSYGGVAYEQHF. The chain is built from TRBV11-2 and TRBJ2-7; TRBD1 or TRBD2 may be the D gene (5 bases each). Germline-derived CDR1 and CDR2 are SGHAT and FQNNGV. This CDR3 has 14 residues. Variable domain in full (rest from reference TRBV11-2 and TRBJ2-7): EAGVAQSPRYKIIEKRQSVAFWCNPISGHATLYWYQQILGQGPKLLIQFQNNGVVDDSQLPKDRFSAERLKGVDSTLKIQPAKLEDSAVYLCASSYGGVAYEQHFGPGTRLTVT.

Points on this clonotype: A much larger clonotype is one base distant, so this may be a read error. The chain carries TRBV10-3 and TRBJ1-6; D may be TRBD1 (5 bases). The CDR3 contains 19 residues. CDR1 and CDR2 (germline): ENHRY, SYGVKD. CDR3 bases: TGTGCCAGCACCGACCCGAGAGGGGTCCGGAGCTCCTATAATTCAGCCCTCCACTTT. It translates to CASTDPRGVRSSYNSALHF.

This clonotype showed up many times. This chain uses TRBV12-3 or TRBV12-4 with TRBJ1-5; D possibly corresponds to TRBD1 (6 bases). The V end lost 3 bases, the J end lost 5 bases, and 11 bases lay between the germline ends. This CDR3 spans 14 amino acids. The CDR3 spells CASSLRGPDQPQHF. The CDR3, as DNA: TGTGCCAGCAGTTTGCGGGGGCCGGATCAGCCCCAGCATTTT.

Concerning this clonotype itself: This clone may be a read error of a much larger clone one base away. This chain joins TRBV20-1 and TRBJ1-6, with D unresolved. Between the trimmed V and J ends, which lost 6 bases and 14 bases, there was a span of 20 bases. Germline CDR1 reads DFQATT; CDR2 reads SNEGSKA (reference sequence). This CDR3 is 13 amino acids long. The CDR3 sequence is CSATGVDYPALHF. The CDR3 coding sequence is TGCAGTGCAACCGGGGTGGACTATCCGGCCCTCCACTTT.

The chain is built from TRBV20-1 and TRBJ1-1; 10 nucleotides align to TRBD1. The germline V gene encodes CDR1 DFQATT and CDR2 SNEGSKA (reference sequence). Germline trimming cut 2 bases from V and 1 base from J; bases unmatched to any gene: 7. The CDR3 covers 16 residues. CDR3 region: CSARLPWTGGNTEAFF. DNA for the CDR3: TGCAGTGCTAGACTCCCCTGGACAGGGGGGAACACTGAAGCTTTCTTT.

This clonotype was detected ten times or more. This rearrangement joins TRBV7-9 to TRBJ1-6; no reliable D call. CDR1 is SEHNR, CDR2 FQNEAQ, per germline (reference sequence). V lost 1 base to trimming and J lost 10 bases, with 17 bases between them. This CDR3 spans 16 amino acids. The CDR3 DNA reads as TGTGCCAGCAGCTTAGGGAGTATAGAGAGTTTGTCACCCCTCCACTTT. Translated, it gives CASSLGSIESLSPLHF.

Written as DNA, the CDR3 is TGTGCCAGCAACAGACAGGGGGCCTCATTATACGAGCAGTACTTC. It encodes CASNRQGASLYEQYF. V and J are TRBV27 and TRBJ2-7; 10 bases align to TRBD1. The V and J ends lost 7 bases and 4 bases, in that order; junction bases with no gene match: 10. CDR3 length: 15 amino acids. The germline V gene encodes CDR1 MNHEY and CDR2 SMNVEV (reference sequence).

The chain combines TRBV19 with TRBJ2-7, with 13 bases lining up with TRBD2. CDR1 is LNHDA and CDR2 is SQIVND in the germline V gene (reference sequence). V trimming: 6 bases; J trimming: 2 bases; junction bases outside the gene matches: 13. There are 18 residues in the CDR3. The CDR3 sequence: CASRPGLAGEAPPYEQYF. CDR3 in DNA: TGTGCCAGTAGACCTGGACTAGCGGGGGAGGCCCCGCCCTACGAGCAGTACTTC.

This clonotype appeared once. The rearrangement links TRBV6-5 to TRBJ1-1; D might be TRBD1 (5 bases). There are 16 residues in the CDR3. CDR1 is MNHEY and CDR2 is SVGAGI in the germline V gene. The V gene lost 5 bases and the J gene lost 0 bases, with 16 bases spanning the gap. CDR3 nucleotides: TGTGCCAGCAGTCACCGGTCGGCAGGGATGAACACTGAAGCTTTCTTT. Translation: CASSHRSAGMNTEAFF.

On this clonotype: A junction end diverges from the germline sequence, so it may reflect a read error. V and J are TRBV9 and TRBJ2-1, with unresolved D. From germline, CDR1 is SGDLS and CDR2 YYNGEE. This CDR3 has 15 amino acids. CDR3 sequence (DNA): TGTGCTAGCAGCCCCCATTCCAAGGTCAGCAATGAGCGGTTCTTC. This codes for CASSPHSKVSNERFF.

This clonotype was observed many times. The V gene is TRBV4-1, the J gene TRBJ2-7; perhaps TRBD1 as D (6 bases). The CDR3 has 15 amino acids. Germline V gives CDR1 MGHRA, CDR2 YSYEKL. Trimming removed 1 base from V and 5 bases from J, with 15 bases in between. The CDR3 coding sequence is TGCGCCAGCAGCCAAGGGAGGACAGTCCCTCACGAGCAGTACTTC. This codes for CASSQGRTVPHEQYF.